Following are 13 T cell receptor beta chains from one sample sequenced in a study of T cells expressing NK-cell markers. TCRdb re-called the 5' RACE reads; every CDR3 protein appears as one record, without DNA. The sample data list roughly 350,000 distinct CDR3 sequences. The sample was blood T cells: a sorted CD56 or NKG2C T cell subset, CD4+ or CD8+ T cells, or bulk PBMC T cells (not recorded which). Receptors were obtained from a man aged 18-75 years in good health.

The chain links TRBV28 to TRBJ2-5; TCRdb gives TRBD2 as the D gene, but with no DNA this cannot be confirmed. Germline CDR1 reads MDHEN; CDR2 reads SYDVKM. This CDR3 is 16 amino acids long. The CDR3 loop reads CASSLPGLAGQETQYF. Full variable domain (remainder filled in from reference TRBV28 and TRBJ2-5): DVKVTQSSRYLVKRTGEKVFLECVQDMDHENMFWYRQDPGLGLRLIYFSYDVKMKEKGDIPEGYSVSREKKERFSLILESASTNQTSMYLCASSLPGLAGQETQYFGPGTRLLVL.

This chain's CDR3 is CASSPGLAGRTDTQYF. V usage is TRBV11-2 and J usage is TRBJ2-3; the TCRdb D gene call, TRBD2, has no DNA to confirm it. Germline CDR1 is SGHAT and CDR2 is FQNNGV. This CDR3 region has 16 residues. Looking up the rest from reference TRBV11-2 and TRBJ2-3 gives the full variable domain: EAGVAQSPRYKIIEKRQSVAFWCNPISGHATLYWYQQILGQGPKLLIQFQNNGVVDDSQLPKDRFSAERLKGVDSTLKIQPAKLEDSAVYLCASSPGLAGRTDTQYFGPGTRLTVL.

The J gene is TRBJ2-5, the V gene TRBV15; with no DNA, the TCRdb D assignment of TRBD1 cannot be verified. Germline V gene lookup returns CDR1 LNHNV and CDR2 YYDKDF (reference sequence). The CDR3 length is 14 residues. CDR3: CATSREGGMETQYF.

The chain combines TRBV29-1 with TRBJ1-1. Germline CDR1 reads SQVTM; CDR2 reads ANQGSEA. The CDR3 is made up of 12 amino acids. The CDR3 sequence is CSSTRGNTEAFF.

The CDR3 sequence is CSVESLGGGYNEQFF. The chain couples TRBV29-1 to TRBJ2-1; no DNA is available, so the TRBD1 call from TCRdb remains unchecked. Germline values: CDR1 SQVTM, CDR2 ANQGSEA. This CDR3 is built from 15 residues.

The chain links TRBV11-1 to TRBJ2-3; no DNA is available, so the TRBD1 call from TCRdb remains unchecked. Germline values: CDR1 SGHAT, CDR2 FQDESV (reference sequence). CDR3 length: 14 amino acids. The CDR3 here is CASSPRGADNTQYF.

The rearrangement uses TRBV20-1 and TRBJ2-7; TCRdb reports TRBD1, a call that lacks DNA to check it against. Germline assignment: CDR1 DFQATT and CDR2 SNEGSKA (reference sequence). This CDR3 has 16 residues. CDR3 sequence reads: CSARAARGKSSYEQYF.

The CDR3: CASSWALGGQETQYF. The chain is built from TRBV6-5 and TRBJ2-5; TCRdb's D call, TRBD1, is unchecked because there is no DNA. Germline V gene sequence: CDR1 MNHEY, CDR2 SVGAGI. The CDR3 totals 15 residues.

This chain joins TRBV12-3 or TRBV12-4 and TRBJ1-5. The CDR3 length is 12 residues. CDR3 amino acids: CASSSYGQPQHF.

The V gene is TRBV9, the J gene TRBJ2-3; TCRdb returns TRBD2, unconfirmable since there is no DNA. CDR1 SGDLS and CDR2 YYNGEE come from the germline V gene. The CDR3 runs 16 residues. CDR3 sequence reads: CASSKLSGGNTDTQYF.

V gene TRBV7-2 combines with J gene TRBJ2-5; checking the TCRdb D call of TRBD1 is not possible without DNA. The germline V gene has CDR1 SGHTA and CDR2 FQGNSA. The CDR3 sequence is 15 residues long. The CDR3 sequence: CASSPGDFPQETQYF.

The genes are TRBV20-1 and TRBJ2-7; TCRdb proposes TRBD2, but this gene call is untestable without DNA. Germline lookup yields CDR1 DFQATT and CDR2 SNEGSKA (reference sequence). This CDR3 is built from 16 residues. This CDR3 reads CSARGGQDFWSYEQYF.

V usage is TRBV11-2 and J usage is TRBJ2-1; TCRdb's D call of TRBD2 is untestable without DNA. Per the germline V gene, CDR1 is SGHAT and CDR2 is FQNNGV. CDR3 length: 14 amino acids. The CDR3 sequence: CASRAGGPVNEQFF.